The source of this TCR beta chain is a study of shared clonotypes between healthy human individuals. Only in-frame clones appear in the TCRdb table, and some are missing; sequencing was by immunoSEQ multiplex PCR. The sample includes a few million clones, 85% to 95% of them seen just once. Per the germline V gene, CDR1 is SQVTM and CDR2 is ANQGSEA. The germline V and J ends were trimmed by 4 bases and 0 bases, with 12 bases remaining between them. CDR3 length equals 14 residues. The sequence derives from a man aged 18 to 35 in good health. Some clones in this sample may be carry-over from other donors' samples. Sequenced material: naive CD4+ T cells from PBMCs. Specified subset: CD45RA+ positively selected. This rearrangement joins TRBV29-1 to TRBJ1-1; tentatively, D is TRBD1 (5 bases). The CDR3 loop reads CSVARDGVNTEAFF. CDR3 DNA: TGCAGCGTTGCCCGGGACGGAGTGAACACTGAAGCTTTCTTT.